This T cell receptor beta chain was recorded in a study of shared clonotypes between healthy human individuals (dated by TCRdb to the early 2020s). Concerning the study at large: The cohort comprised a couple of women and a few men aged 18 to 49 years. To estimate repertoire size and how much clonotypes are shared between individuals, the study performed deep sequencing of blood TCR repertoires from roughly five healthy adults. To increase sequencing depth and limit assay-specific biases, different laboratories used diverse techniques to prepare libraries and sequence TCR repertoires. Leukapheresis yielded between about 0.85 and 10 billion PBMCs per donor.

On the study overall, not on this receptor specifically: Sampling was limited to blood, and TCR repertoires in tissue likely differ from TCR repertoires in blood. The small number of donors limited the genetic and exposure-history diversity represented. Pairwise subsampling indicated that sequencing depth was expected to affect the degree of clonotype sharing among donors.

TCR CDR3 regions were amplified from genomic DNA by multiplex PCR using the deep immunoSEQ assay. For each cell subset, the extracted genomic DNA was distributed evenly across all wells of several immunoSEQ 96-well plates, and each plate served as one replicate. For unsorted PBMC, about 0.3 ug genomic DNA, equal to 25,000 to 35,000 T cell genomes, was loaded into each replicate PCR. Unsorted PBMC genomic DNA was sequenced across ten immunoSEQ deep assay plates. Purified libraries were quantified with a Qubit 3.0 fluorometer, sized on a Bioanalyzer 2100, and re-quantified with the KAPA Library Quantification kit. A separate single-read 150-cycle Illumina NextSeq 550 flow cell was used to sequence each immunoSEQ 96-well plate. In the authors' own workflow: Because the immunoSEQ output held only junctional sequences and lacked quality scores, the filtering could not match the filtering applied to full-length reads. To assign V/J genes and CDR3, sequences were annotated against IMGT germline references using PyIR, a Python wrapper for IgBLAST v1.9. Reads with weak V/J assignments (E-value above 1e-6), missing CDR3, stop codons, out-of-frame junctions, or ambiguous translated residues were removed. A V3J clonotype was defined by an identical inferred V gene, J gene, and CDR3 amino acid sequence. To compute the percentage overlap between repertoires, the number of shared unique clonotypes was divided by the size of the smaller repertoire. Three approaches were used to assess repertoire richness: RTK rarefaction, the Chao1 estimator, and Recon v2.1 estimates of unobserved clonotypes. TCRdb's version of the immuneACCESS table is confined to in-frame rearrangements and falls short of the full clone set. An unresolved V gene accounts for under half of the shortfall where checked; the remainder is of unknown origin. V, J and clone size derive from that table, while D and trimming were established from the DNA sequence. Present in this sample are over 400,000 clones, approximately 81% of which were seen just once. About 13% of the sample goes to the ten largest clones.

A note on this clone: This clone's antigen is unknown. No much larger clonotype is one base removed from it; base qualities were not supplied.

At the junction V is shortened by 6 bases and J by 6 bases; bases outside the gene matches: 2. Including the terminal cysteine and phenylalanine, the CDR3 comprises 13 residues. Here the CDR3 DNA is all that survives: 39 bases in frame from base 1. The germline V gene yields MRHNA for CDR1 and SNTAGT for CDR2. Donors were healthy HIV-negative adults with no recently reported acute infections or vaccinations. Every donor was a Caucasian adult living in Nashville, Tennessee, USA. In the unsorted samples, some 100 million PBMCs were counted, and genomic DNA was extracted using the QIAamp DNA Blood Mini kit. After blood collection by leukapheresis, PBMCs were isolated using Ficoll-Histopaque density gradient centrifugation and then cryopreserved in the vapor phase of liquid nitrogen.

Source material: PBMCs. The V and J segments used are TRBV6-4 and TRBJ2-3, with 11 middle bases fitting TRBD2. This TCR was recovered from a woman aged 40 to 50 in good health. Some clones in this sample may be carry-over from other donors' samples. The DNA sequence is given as TGTGCCAGCAGCTGGACTAGCGGGGATACGCAGTATTTT. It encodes CASSWTSGDTQYF.